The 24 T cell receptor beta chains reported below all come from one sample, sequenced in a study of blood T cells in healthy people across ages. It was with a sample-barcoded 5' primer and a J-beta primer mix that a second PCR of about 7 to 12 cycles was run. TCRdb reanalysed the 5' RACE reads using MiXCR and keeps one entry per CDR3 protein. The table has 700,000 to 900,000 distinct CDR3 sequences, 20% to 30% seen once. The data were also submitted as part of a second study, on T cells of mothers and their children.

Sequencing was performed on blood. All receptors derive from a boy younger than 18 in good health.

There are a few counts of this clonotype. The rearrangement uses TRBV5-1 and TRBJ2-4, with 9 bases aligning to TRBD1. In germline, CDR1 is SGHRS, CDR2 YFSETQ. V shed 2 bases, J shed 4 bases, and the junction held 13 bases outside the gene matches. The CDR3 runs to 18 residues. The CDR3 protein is CASSLQESGTGKKNIQYF. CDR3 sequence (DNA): TGCGCCAGCAGCTTACAGGAGAGCGGGACAGGGAAAAAAAACATTCAGTACTTC.

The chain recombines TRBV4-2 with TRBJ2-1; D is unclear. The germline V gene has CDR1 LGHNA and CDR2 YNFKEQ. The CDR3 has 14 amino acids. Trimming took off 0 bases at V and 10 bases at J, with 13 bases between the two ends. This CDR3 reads CASSQEVRTPEQFF. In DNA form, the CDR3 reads TGTGCCAGCAGCCAAGAAGTCCGGACCCCGGAGCAGTTCTTC.

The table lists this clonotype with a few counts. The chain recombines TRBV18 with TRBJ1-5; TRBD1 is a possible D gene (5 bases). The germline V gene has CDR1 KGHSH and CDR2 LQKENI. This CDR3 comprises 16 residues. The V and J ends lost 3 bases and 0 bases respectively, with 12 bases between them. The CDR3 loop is CASSPFGAGSNQPQHF. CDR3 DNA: TGTGCCAGCTCACCCTTCGGGGCGGGTAGCAATCAGCCCCAGCATTTT.

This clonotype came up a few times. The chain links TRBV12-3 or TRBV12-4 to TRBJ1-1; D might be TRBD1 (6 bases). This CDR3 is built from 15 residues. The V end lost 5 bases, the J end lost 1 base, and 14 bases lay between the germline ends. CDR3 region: CASSTRGGRNTEAFF. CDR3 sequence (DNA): TGTGCCAGCAGTACCCGAGGGGGGAGGAACACTGAAGCTTTCTTT.

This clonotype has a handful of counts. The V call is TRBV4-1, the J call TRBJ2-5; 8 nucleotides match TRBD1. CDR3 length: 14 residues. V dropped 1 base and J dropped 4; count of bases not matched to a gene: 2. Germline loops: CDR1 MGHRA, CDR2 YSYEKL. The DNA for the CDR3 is TGCGCCAGCAGCCAAGGGACAGGGTCAGAGACCCAGTACTTC. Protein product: CASSQGTGSETQYF.

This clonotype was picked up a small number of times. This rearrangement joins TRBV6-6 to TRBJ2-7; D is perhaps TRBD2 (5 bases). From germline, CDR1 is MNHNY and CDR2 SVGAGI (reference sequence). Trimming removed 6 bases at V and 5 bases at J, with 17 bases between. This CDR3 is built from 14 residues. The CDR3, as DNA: TGTGCCAGCAGCCCCGGGATGGGGTCCGACGAGCAGTACTTC. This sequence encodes CASSPGMGSDEQYF.

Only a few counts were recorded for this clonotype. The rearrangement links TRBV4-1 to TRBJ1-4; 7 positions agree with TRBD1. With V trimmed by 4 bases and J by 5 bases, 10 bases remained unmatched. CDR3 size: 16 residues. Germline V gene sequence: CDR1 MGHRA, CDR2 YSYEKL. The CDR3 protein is CASSRSWTGSNEKLFF. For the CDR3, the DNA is TGCGCCAGCAGCCGGTCTTGGACAGGTTCCAATGAAAAACTGTTTTTT.

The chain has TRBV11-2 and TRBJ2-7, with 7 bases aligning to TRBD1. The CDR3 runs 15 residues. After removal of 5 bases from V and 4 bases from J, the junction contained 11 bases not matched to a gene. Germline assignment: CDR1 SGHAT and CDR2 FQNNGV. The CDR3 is CASSPATGMGYEQYF. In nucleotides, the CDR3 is TGTGCCAGCAGCCCGGCGACAGGGATGGGGTACGAGCAGTACTTC. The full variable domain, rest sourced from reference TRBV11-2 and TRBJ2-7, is EAGVAQSPRYKIIEKRQSVAFWCNPISGHATLYWYQQILGQGPKLLIQFQNNGVVDDSQLPKDRFSAERLKGVDSTLKIQPAKLEDSAVYLCASSPATGMGYEQYFGPGTRLTVT.

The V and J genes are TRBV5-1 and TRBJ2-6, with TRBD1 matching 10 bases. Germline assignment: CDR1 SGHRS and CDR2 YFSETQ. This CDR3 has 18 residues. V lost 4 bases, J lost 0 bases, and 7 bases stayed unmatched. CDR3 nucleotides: TGCGCCAGCAGCCTTATCGGGACAGGGGACTCTGGGGCCAACGTCCTGACTTTC. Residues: CASSLIGTGDSGANVLTF.

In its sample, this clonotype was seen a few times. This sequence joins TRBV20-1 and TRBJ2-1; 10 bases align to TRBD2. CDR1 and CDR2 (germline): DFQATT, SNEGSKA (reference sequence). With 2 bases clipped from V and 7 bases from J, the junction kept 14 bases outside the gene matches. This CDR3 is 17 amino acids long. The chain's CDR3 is CSARRLAGVPELNEQFF. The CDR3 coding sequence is TGCAGTGCTAGAAGGCTAGCGGGGGTTCCCGAGTTAAATGAGCAGTTCTTC.

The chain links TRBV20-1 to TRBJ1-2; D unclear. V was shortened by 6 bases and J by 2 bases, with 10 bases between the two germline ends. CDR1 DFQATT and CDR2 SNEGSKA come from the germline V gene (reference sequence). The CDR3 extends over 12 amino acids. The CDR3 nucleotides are TGCAGTGCCCGGGAGCAAAACTATGGCTACACCTTC. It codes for CSAREQNYGYTF.

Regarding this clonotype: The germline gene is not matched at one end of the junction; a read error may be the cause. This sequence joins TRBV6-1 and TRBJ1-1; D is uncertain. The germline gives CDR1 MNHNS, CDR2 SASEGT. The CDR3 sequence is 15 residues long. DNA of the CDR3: TGTGTCAGCAGCCCGAGGAGGGCTCCGAACACTGAAGCTTTCTTT. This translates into CVSSPRRAPNTEAFF.

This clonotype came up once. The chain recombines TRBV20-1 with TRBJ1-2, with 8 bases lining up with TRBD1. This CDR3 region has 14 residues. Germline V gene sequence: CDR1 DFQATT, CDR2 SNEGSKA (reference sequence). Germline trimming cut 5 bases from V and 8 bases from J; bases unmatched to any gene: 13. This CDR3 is CSAWGDRGLRGYTF. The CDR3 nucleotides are TGCAGTGCTTGGGGCGACAGGGGACTTCGAGGCTACACCTTC.

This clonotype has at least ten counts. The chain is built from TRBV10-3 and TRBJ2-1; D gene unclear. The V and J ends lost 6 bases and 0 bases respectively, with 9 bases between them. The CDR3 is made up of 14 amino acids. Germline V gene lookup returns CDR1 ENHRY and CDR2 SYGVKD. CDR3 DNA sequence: TGTGCCATCAGGGGGTCCAGCTCCTACAATGAGCAGTTCTTC. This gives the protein CAIRGSSSYNEQFF.

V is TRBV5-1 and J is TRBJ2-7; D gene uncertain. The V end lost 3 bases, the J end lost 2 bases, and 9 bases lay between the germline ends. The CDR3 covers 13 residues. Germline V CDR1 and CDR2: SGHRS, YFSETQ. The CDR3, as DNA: TGCGCCAGCAGCTCTGACATAGCCTACGAGCAGTACTTC. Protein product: CASSSDIAYEQYF.

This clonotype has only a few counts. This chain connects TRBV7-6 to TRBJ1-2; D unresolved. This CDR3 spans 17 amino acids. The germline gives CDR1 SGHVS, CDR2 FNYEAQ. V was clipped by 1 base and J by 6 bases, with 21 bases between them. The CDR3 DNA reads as TGTGCCAGCAGCTTAGAGGGAACGGTCGACGCCTATAATGGCTACACCTTC. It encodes CASSLEGTVDAYNGYTF.

The CDR3 loop reads CASSNTGLETQYF. Written as DNA, the CDR3 is TGCGCCAGCAGCAACACAGGGTTAGAGACCCAGTACTTC. The gene calls are TRBV5-1 and TRBJ2-5; possibly TRBD1 for D (6 bases). CDR3 size: 13 residues. CDR1 and CDR2 (germline): SGHRS, YFSETQ. Trimming took 4 bases from V and 4 from J, leaving 11 bases between them.

CDR3 amino acids: CAWNREFNQPQHF. CDR3 sequence (DNA): TGTGCCTGGAACAGGGAATTTAATCAGCCCCAGCATTTT. V gene TRBV30 combines with J gene TRBJ1-5; a weak D match, TRBD1 (6 bases). V was shortened by 4 bases and J by 4 bases, with 11 bases between the two germline ends. The germline CDR1 and CDR2 sequences are GTSNPN and SVGIG (reference sequence). The CDR3 extends over 13 amino acids.

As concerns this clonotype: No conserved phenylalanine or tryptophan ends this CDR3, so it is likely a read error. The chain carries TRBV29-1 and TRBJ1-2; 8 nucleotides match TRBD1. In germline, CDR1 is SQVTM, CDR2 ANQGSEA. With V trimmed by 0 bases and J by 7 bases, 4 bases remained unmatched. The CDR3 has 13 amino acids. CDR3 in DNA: TGCAGCGTTGAAGAGCAGGGGGCGGTTGGCTACACCTCC. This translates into CSVEEQGAVGYTS.

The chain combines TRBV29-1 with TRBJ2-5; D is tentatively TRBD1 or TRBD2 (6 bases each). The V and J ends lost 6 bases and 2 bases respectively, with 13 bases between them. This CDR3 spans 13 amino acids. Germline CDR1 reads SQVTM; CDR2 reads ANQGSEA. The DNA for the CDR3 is TGCAGCGTGAGGGGGGTGTTACAAGAGACCCAGTACTTC. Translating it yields CSVRGVLQETQYF.

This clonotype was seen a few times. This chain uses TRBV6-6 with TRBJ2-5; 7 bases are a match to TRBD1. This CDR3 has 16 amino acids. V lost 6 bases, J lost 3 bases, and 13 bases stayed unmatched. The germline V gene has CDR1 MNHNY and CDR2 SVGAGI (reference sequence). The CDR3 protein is CASSLNPGTEEETQYF. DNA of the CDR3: TGTGCCAGCAGCCTGAATCCCGGGACAGAAGAAGAGACCCAGTACTTC.

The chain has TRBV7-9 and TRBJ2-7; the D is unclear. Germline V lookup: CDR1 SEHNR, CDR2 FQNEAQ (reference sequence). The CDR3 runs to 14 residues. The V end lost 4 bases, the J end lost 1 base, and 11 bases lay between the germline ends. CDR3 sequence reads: CASSSISASYEQYF. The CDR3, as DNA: TGTGCCAGCAGCTCGATCAGCGCGTCCTACGAGCAGTACTTC.

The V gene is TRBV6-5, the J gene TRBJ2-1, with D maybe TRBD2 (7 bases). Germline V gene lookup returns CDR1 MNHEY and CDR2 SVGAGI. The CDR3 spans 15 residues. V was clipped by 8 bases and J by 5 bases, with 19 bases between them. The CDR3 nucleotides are TGTGCCAGCCGGCGGGGGCCTGATTCTCACAATGAGCAGTTCTTC. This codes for CASRRGPDSHNEQFF.

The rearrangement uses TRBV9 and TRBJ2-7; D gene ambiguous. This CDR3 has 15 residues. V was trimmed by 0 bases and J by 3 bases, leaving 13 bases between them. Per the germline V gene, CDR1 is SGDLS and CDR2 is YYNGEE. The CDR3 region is CASSVAPTQGYEQYF. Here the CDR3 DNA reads TGTGCCAGCAGCGTAGCCCCAACCCAAGGCTACGAGCAGTACTTC.